A single sample is the source of the 12 T cell receptor beta chains below, sequenced in a study of blood T cell repertoires in COVID-19. Sequencing used immunoSEQ multiplex PCR; TCRdb keeps in-frame clones, though not all of them. The sample yields roughly 360,000 clones, over 75% seen once. Input material: PBMCs or T cells enriched from blood (not recorded which). The receptors here all came from a man aged 30-40 years who had recovered from COVID-19.

The V call is TRBV30, the J call TRBJ1-1; 7 positions match TRBD1. The CDR3 extends over 13 amino acids. Germline CDR1 reads GTSNPN; CDR2 reads SVGIG (reference sequence). V lost 0 bases to trimming and J lost 6 bases; unmatched junction nucleotides: 4. The CDR3 spells CAWSVQGRAEAFF. The CDR3 nucleotides are TGTGCCTGGAGTGTACAGGGGCGAGCTGAAGCTTTCTTT.

V and J are TRBV5-4 and TRBJ1-2; the match to TRBD1 covers 7 bases. CDR3 size: 13 residues. The ends lost 4 bases at V and 4 bases at J; junction bases unmatched: 4. Germline V lookup: CDR1 SGHNT, CDR2 YYREEE (reference sequence). CDR3 residues: CASSPRGTYGYTF. The CDR3 DNA sequence: TGTGCCAGCAGCCCCAGGGGGACCTATGGCTACACCTTC. The full variable domain, with the rest looked up from reference TRBV5-4 and TRBJ1-2, is ETGVTQSPTHLIKTRGQQVTLRCSSQSGHNTVSWYQQALGQGPQFIFQYYREEENGRGNFPPRFSGLQFPNYSSELNVNALELDDSALYLCASSPRGTYGYTFGSGTRLTVV.

The V call is TRBV5-1, the J call TRBJ2-7; tentatively, D is TRBD1 (6 bases). Between the trimmed V and J ends, which lost 3 bases and 1 base, there was a span of 8 bases. This CDR3 is built from 13 residues. CDR1 and CDR2 from the germline V gene are SGHRS and YFSETQ. The CDR3 protein is CASSWGTSYEQYF. The CDR3 region has the DNA TGCGCCAGCAGCTGGGGGACATCCTACGAGCAGTACTTC. Full variable domain (rest looked up from reference TRBV5-1 and TRBJ2-7): KAGVTQTPRYLIKTRGQQVTLSCSPISGHRSVSWYQQTPGQGLQFLFEYFSETQRNKGNFPGRFSGRQFSNSRSEMNVSTLELGDSALYLCASSWGTSYEQYFGPGTRLTVT.

The J gene is TRBJ1-4, the V gene TRBV9, with TRBD1 matching over 7 bases. The CDR3 has 17 amino acids. Germline V gives CDR1 SGDLS, CDR2 YYNGEE. V shed 4 bases, J shed 3 bases, and the junction held 12 bases outside the gene matches. The CDR3 nucleotides are TGTGCCAGCAGCCCCCTGGGAAGGGGGCATGCTAATGAAAAACTGTTTTTT. It is translated as CASSPLGRGHANEKLFF. The full variable domain, its missing parts supplied by reference TRBV9 and TRBJ1-4, is DSGVTQTPKHLITATGQRVTLRCSPRSGDLSVYWYQQSLDQGLQFLIQYYNGEERAKGNILERFSAQQFPDLHSELNLSSLELGDSALYFCASSPLGRGHANEKLFFGSGTQLSVL.

The chain carries TRBV7-3 and TRBJ1-3; 7 bases agree with TRBD1. Germline CDR1 and CDR2: SGHTA and FQGTGA. V lost 5 bases to trimming and J lost 4 bases; unmatched junction nucleotides: 2. This CDR3 is 13 amino acids long. The DNA for the CDR3 is TGTGCCAGCAGCCCGGGACAGGGAAACACCATATATTTT. Amino acid sequence: CASSPGQGNTIYF.

This chain connects TRBV6-5 to TRBJ2-1; D ambiguous. In germline, CDR1 is MNHEY, CDR2 SVGAGI. The CDR3 covers 12 residues. V was pared by 6 bases and J by 6 bases, with 9 bases between. CDR3 bases: TGTGCCAGCAGCTCCCCAGGCAATGAGCAGTTCTTC. Translation gives CASSSPGNEQFF.

This clone occurred a few times. The chain is built from TRBV19 and TRBJ1-2; 7 bases align to TRBD1. The CDR3 has 15 amino acids. Trimming cost V 5 bases and J 6 bases; bases outside gene matches: 12. The germline V gene encodes CDR1 LNHDA and CDR2 SQIVND (reference sequence). CDR3 in amino acids: CASSPYPGQTNGYTF. The CDR3 DNA reads as TGTGCCAGTAGTCCTTATCCGGGACAGACTAATGGCTACACCTTC.

CDR3 region: CASSLGRGQLGPETQYF. In nucleotides, the CDR3 is TGTGCCAGCAGCTTGGGACGGGGACAGTTGGGGCCGGAGACCCAGTACTTC. V and J are TRBV5-4 and TRBJ2-5; 7 positions agree with TRBD1. CDR1 SGHNT and CDR2 YYREEE come from the germline V gene (reference sequence). Trimming cost V 0 bases and J 5 bases; bases outside gene matches: 13. The CDR3 runs 17 residues.

The chain carries TRBV7-9 and TRBJ1-2, with 7 positions matching TRBD1. Germline CDR1 is SEHNR and CDR2 is FQNEAQ (reference sequence). The CDR3 length is 12 residues. The V and J ends lost 7 bases and 6 bases, in that order; junction bases with no gene match: 5. This chain's CDR3 is CASTTGTHGYTF. In DNA form, the CDR3 reads TGTGCCAGCACGACAGGGACCCATGGCTACACCTTC. The full variable domain, completed using reference TRBV7-9 and TRBJ1-2, is DTGVSQNPRHKITKRGQNVTFRCDPISEHNRLYWYRQTLGQGPEFLTYFQNEAQLEKSRLLSDRFSAERPKGSFSTLEIQRTEQGDSAMYLCASTTGTHGYTFGSGTRLTVV.

The rearrangement links TRBV12-3 or TRBV12-4 to TRBJ1-2; the D is unclear. This CDR3 contains 13 residues. Trimming removed 10 bases from V and 2 bases from J, with 14 bases in between. The CDR3 DNA reads TGTGCCACCAGCGTAGAACAGAACTATGGCTACACCTTC. This sequence encodes CATSVEQNYGYTF.

The chain has TRBV30 and TRBJ2-7; perhaps TRBD2 as D (5 bases). The CDR3 runs 12 residues. V was cut by 3 bases and J by 3 bases, with 9 bases left in between. From germline, CDR1 is GTSNPN and CDR2 SVGIG (reference sequence). The CDR3 protein is CAWRGLHYEQYF. DNA for the CDR3: TGTGCCTGGAGAGGACTCCACTACGAGCAGTACTTC.

This chain joins TRBV27 and TRBJ2-1, with D tentatively TRBD2 (7 bases). With 8 bases removed from V and 1 base from J, the gap between germline ends came to 12 bases. CDR3 size: 14 residues. Germline V CDR1 and CDR2: MNHEY, SMNVEV (reference sequence). The CDR3 loop is CASGGGGSYNEQFF. In DNA form, the CDR3 reads TGTGCCAGCGGGGGAGGGGGATCCTACAATGAGCAGTTCTTC.